This T cell receptor (beta chain) came from a study of regulatory T cells in long-lasting Graves disease. About this clonotype itself: The conserved final phenylalanine or tryptophan is absent from the CDR3, which likely points to a read error.

Noted time point: newly diagnosed GD, antithyroid drugs for less than 3 months. Isolated PBMC RNA provided the starting material for the TCR library. Trimming took off 3 bases at V and 0 bases at J, with 12 bases between the two ends. The CDR3 extends over 16 amino acids. Germline CDR1 and CDR2: MDHEN and SYDVKM. TCR beta libraries were built with iRepertoire HTBI primers and Arm-PCR of CDR3 regions. TCRdb independently ran MiXCR on the multiplex PCR reads; one entry per CDR3 protein. Of 530,000 or so distinct CDR3 sequences in the sample, about 13% are singletons; the top ten hold roughly 10%. The sample also formed part of further work on T cells in Graves' hyperthyroidism and ophthalmopathy.

The sample in question was peripheral blood mononuclear cells (PBMCs), obtained at new diagnosis, from a patient treated with antithyroid drugs. The rearrangement uses TRBV28 and TRBJ1-5; perhaps TRBD1 as D (5 bases). The TCR sequence derives from a man aged 25-45 years with Graves disease. The CDR3 DNA is TGTGCCAGCAGTTTGAGGGGTACAGATAGCAATCAGCCCCAGCATCTT. Its protein product is CASSLRGTDSNQPQHL.